Listed below are T cell receptor beta chains from one sample, sequenced in a study of beta chain features in type 1 diabetes. Assay used: immunoSEQ multiplex PCR; TCRdb lists only in-frame clones, some missing. The sample gives hundreds of thousands of clones, around 15% of which show up once; approximately 0.02% is in the top ten. Sequenced: naive CD4+ T cells from blood. The receptors shown here come from a man aged 18 to 30 with type 1 diabetes. CDR3s leave out the opening cysteine and the closing phenylalanine or tryptophan. Fields, in order: V gene, J gene, CDR3 length, D gene, CDR3 protein. The D gene is left open where the match is weak.

TRBV12-5	TRBJ2-5	12	.	ASGLGAGIETQY
TRBV30	TRBJ1-4	9	.	AYMKQGGTF
TRBV6-6	TRBJ2-7	12	.	ASTELHTSYEQY
TRBV10-1	TRBJ2-5	12	.	ASSPGHSRETQY
TRBV4-1	TRBJ2-1	11	.	ASSQVFGGPQF
TRBV5-1	TRBJ1-2	15	.	ASSTGQQSIGNYGYT
TRBV10-3	TRBJ1-5	11	.	AISVEENQPQH
TRBV11-2	TRBJ2-1	13	TRBD2	ASSFSSGVGNEQF
TRBV15	TRBJ1-1	13	.	ATSSPSRGNTEAF
TRBV30	TRBJ1-4	12	.	AWSLGLTNEKLF
TRBV5-6	TRBJ2-7	12	TRBD1	ASTTGTGFYEQY
TRBV7-9	TRBJ2-2	14	TRBD1	ASSLVWTGDTGELF
TRBV30	TRBJ2-5	14	TRBD2	AWSSGTSGGQETQY
TRBV7-9	TRBJ1-5	11	.	ASSPNSNQPQH
TRBV29-1	TRBJ1-4	9	.	SVTRGEKLF
TRBV18	TRBJ2-6	15	TRBD1	ASSPGQGVGGANVLT
TRBV30	TRBJ1-3	12	.	AWSYSASGGTIY
TRBV7-2	TRBJ1-1	12	TRBD1	ASSPPDRDRVAF
TRBV6-5	TRBJ2-1	10	.	ASSSPGNEQF
TRBV6-5	TRBJ1-2	10	.	ATKGYLNGYT
TRBV5-1	TRBJ1-1	10	.	ASSAQNTEAF
TRBV11-2	TRBJ2-3	17	.	ASSLVLLFGAKSTDTQY
TRBV14	TRBJ1-5	13	.	ASSQERGNRQPQH
TRBV7-7	TRBJ2-5	11	TRBD1	ASSSDREETQY
TRBV29-1	.	12	TRBD1	SVVTGGPTYEQY
TRBV18	TRBJ1-1	11	.	ASLAAENTEAF
TRBV6-1	TRBJ2-1	11	.	ASSLGGGREQF
TRBV6-1	TRBJ1-5	13	.	ASSYRARNNQPQH
TRBV5-1	TRBJ2-1	13	.	ASSSSARTYNEQF
TRBV6-5	TRBJ1-6	12	.	ASSERGMGSPLH
TRBV5-5	TRBJ1-6	13	.	ASVRGSSYNSPLH
TRBV7-9	TRBJ1-2	9	.	ASSWDPWLQ
TRBV9	TRBJ1-1	12	TRBD1	ASSNGTVNTEAF
TRBV4-1	TRBJ1-5	13	TRBD1	ASSQVDRVGQPQH
TRBV18	TRBJ1-2	12	.	ASSPGGRNYGYT
TRBV7-9	TRBJ2-7	12	.	ASSLREASYEQY
TRBV5-4	TRBJ2-7	11	.	ASRTWGVYEQY
TRBV30	TRBJ1-6	9	.	AWNRDVTLH
TRBV10-3	TRBJ1-1	12	.	AISETNKNTEAF
TRBV4-1	TRBJ2-1	13	.	ASSRDPSSYNEQF
TRBV13	TRBJ2-5	13	TRBD2	ASSLAAGEVGTQY
TRBV12-5	TRBJ2-1	14	TRBD2	ASGLSRTSSYNEQF
TRBV29-1	TRBJ2-1	11	TRBD1	SVAGQGANEQF
TRBV6-6	TRBJ2-5	9	.	ASSHQETQY
TRBV19	TRBJ2-2	11	.	ASSRQVTGELF
TRBV11-2	TRBJ1-2	12	.	ASSSPQVNYGYT
TRBV5-1	TRBJ1-1	12	.	ASSLWAGNTEAF
TRBV7-9	TRBJ2-7	13	.	ASSRGGDAAYEQY
TRBV5-1	TRBJ1-5	14	.	ASSLDPVTSNQPQH
TRBV10-3	TRBJ1-2	10	.	ATLPEEGGYT
TRBV29-1	TRBJ1-1	10	.	SVTGYNTEAF
TRBV19	TRBJ2-3	13	TRBD1	ASIPQGAGTDTQY
TRBV19	TRBJ1-1	12	.	ASSILSENTEAF
TRBV6-1	TRBJ2-1	10	.	ASSEIVDIQF
TRBV5-1	TRBJ2-6	16	TRBD1	ASSLVGQGAAGANVLT
TRBV5-1	TRBJ1-2	13	TRBD1	ASSLPATGVYGYT
TRBV7-3	TRBJ2-7	12	TRBD1	ASRAGTGNDEQY
TRBV18	TRBJ1-1	13	.	ASLPQDSWNTEAF
TRBV11-2	TRBJ2-5	13	TRBD1	ASSSQTRGRETQY